This T cell receptor (beta chain) was sequenced during a study of regulatory T cells in long-lasting Graves disease. Study details: Persistent Graves' disease meant over 5 years of antithyroid drugs with positive TSH receptor antibodies. Study-wide results and limits: Sharing of public clonotypes was greater in persistent patients (over 2,500) than in new patients (roughly 1,000). Lower TCR diversity characterized persistent Graves' patients relative to newly diagnosed patients.

The germline V gene has CDR1 LNHDA and CDR2 SQIVND (reference sequence). This CDR3 is 15 amino acids long. Deletions cut 2 bases from V and 5 bases from J, with 13 bases between. In the case of this clonotype: Its antigen is undetermined.

Regarding time point: persistent/refractory GD, antithyroid drugs over 5 years with positive TRAb. RNA extracted from PBMCs served as the sequencing template. Arm-PCR of CDR3 regions with iRepertoire HTBI primers generated TCR beta libraries. Each CDR3 protein gets one entry after TCRdb re-called the multiplex PCR reads with MiXCR. The sample carries fewer than 400,000 distinct CDR3 sequences, less than 20% recorded once. V usage is TRBV19 and J usage is TRBJ1-5; no clear D gene. The input for sequencing was peripheral blood mononuclear cells (PBMCs), taken when the disease was refractory, from a patient treated with antithyroid drugs. The receptor was derived from a female donor with Graves disease. The CDR3 reads CASSITWGSHQPQHF. CDR3 bases: TGTGCCAGTAGTATAACGTGGGGTAGTCATCAGCCCCAGCATTTT.